The clone carrying this T cell receptor beta chain was observed a few times. The data stem from a study of PD-1 blockade in mismatch repair-deficient tumors. TCRdb keeps only in-frame clones here, not all; method: immunoSEQ multiplex PCR. The table has approximately 40,000 clones, roughly 83% seen once. Mismatch repair deficiency was confirmed in all patients, by PCR or immunohistochemistry. The TCR-sequenced patients were a few responders to pembrolizumab. V was trimmed by 6 bases and J by 6 bases, leaving 12 bases between them. From germline, CDR1 is MGHDK and CDR2 SYGVNS. The CDR3 totals 13 residues.

The source was peripheral blood, collected 4 weeks after starting pembrolizumab. The TCR was taken from an adult with mismatch repair-deficient cancer. The V gene is TRBV25-1, the J gene TRBJ2-1, with a weak D call TRBD2 (6 bases). The CDR3 DNA reads TGTGCCAGCAGCCTATGGGGAGGCAATGAGCAGTTCTTC. This encodes CASSLWGGNEQFF. The whole variable domain, filled in from reference TRBV25-1 and TRBJ2-1, reads EADIYQTPRYLVIGTGKKITLECSQTMGHDKMYWYQQDPGMELHLIHYSYGVNSTEKGDLSSESTVSRIRTEHFPLTLESARPSHTSQYLCASSLWGGNEQFFGPGTRLTVL.